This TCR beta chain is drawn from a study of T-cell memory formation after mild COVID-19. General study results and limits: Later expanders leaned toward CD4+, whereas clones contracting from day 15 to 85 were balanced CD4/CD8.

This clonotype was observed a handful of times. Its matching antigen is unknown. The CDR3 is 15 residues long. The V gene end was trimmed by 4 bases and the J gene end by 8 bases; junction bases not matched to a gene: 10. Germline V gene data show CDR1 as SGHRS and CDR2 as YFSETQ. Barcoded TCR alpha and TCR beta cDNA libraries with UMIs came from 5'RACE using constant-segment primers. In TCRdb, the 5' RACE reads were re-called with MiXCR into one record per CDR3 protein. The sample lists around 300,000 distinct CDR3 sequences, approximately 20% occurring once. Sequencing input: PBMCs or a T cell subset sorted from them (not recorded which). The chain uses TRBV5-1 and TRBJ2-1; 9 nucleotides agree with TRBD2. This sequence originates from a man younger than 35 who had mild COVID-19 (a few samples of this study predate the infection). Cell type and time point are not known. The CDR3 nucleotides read TGCGCCAGCAGCCGCATAGCGGGGGAATACGATGAGCAGTTCTTC. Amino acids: CASSRIAGEYDEQFF.